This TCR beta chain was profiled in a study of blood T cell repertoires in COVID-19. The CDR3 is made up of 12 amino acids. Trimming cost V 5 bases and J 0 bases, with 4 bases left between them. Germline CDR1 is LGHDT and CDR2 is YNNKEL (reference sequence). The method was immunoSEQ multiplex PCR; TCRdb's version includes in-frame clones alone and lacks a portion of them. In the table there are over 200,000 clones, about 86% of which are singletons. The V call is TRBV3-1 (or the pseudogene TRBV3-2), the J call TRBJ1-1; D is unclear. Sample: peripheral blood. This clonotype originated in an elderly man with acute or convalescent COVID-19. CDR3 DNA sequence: TGTGCCAGCAGCTTAATGAACACTGAAGCTTTCTTT. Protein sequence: CASSLMNTEAFF.